Following are 15 T cell receptor beta chains from one sample sequenced in a study of T cell repertoires in cytomegalovirus infection. TCRdb ran MiXCR on the reads and lists one entry per CDR3 protein. This repertoire shows about 770,000 distinct CDR3 sequences, 25% to 35% found once; its top ten account for 10% to 15%. Antigen specificity for these receptors is unknown. The specimen was cultured CD8+ T cells from PBMCs, collected from culture after CMV antigen stimulation. All receptors come from a human donor in good health (CMV status not recorded). Some clones in this sample may be carry-over from other donors' samples.

The chain links TRBV2 to TRBJ2-6; a possible D gene is TRBD2 (5 bases). V was cut by 4 bases and J by 0 bases, with 7 bases left in between. The CDR3 contains 15 residues. Germline V gene data show CDR1 as SNHLY and CDR2 as FYNNEI. The CDR3 loop reads CASSAGSSGANVLTF. The DNA for the CDR3 is TGTGCCAGCAGTGCGGGGAGCTCTGGGGCCAACGTCCTGACTTTC.

The chain combines TRBV7-9 with TRBJ2-5; 9 nucleotides agree with TRBD2. This CDR3 has 15 residues. Per the germline V gene, CDR1 is SEHNR and CDR2 is FQNEAQ (reference sequence). With V trimmed by 4 bases and J by 5 bases, 8 bases remained unmatched. Written as DNA, the CDR3 is TGTGCCAGCAGCTCATGGACTAGCGCTACGGAGACCCAGTACTTC. Amino acid sequence: CASSSWTSATETQYF.

The V gene is TRBV7-6, the J gene TRBJ2-1; 7 nucleotides agree with TRBD1. Germline V CDR1 and CDR2: SGHVS, FNYEAQ. The CDR3 totals 16 residues. V shed 5 bases and J 8 bases; nucleotides not matched to a gene: 15. The CDR3 coding sequence is TGTGCCAGCAGCCCACGAACTGACAGGGAAATCCATGAGCAGTTCTTC. Translating it yields CASSPRTDREIHEQFF.

This clonotype was seen ten or more times. V is TRBV7-8 and J is TRBJ1-1; a weak D match, TRBD1 (5 bases). V gave up 0 bases and J gave up 4 bases, with 12 bases separating them. This CDR3 has 15 amino acids. Germline CDR1 and CDR2: SGHVS and FQNEAQ. CDR3 coding DNA: TGTGCCAGCAGCTTAGCGTTCGGGGGTGGCACTGAAGCTTTCTTT. Translation gives CASSLAFGGGTEAFF. Using reference TRBV7-8 and TRBJ1-1 for the parts outside the CDR3, the full variable domain is GAGVSQSPRYKVAKRGQDVALRCDPISGHVSLFWYQQALGQGPEFLTYFQNEAQLDKSGLPSDRFFAERPEGSVSTLKIQRTQQEDSAVYLCASSLAFGGGTEAFFGQGTRLTVV.

This clonotype was counted at least ten times. The chain joins TRBV7-6 to TRBJ1-1; 11 nucleotides align to TRBD1. There are 16 residues in the CDR3. Germline-derived CDR1 and CDR2 are SGHVS and FNYEAQ. V lost 5 bases, J lost 4 bases, and 9 bases stayed unmatched. CDR3 DNA sequence: TGTGCCAGCAGCCCCCGGACAGGGGGCTCGGGCACTGAAGCTTTCTTT. It is translated as CASSPRTGGSGTEAFF. Together with reference TRBV7-6 and TRBJ1-1, the CDR3 gives the full variable domain: GAGVSQSPRYKVTKRGQDVALRCDPISGHVSLYWYRQALGQGPEFLTYFNYEAQQDKSGLPNDRFSAERPEGSISTLTIQRTEQRDSAMYRCASSPRTGGSGTEAFFGQGTRLTVV.

In this sample, this clonotype turned up many times. This chain connects TRBV7-6 to TRBJ2-6, with D perhaps given as TRBD1 or TRBD2 (6 bases each). V was clipped by 8 bases and J by 0 bases, with 17 bases between them. The CDR3 spans 17 residues. Germline values: CDR1 SGHVS, CDR2 FNYEAQ. CDR3 protein: CASRVRGGSSGANVLTF. Here the CDR3 DNA reads TGTGCCAGCCGAGTCCGAGGGGGGAGCTCTGGGGCCAACGTCCTGACTTTC.

The V call is TRBV4-1, the J call TRBJ2-7; TRBD1 aligns across 7 bases. Germline V CDR1 and CDR2: MGHRA, YSYEKL. The V and J ends lost 4 bases and 1 base, in that order; junction bases with no gene match: 7. CDR3 length: 15 residues. The CDR3, as DNA: TGCGCCAGCAGCCTTCAGTCGGACAGGTCCTACGAGCAGTACGTC. Translated, it gives CASSLQSDRSYEQYV.

The chain recombines TRBV6-2 or TRBV6-3 with TRBJ2-7; D remains unclear. The CDR3 consists of 13 residues. Per the germline V gene, CDR1 is MNHEY and CDR2 is SVGEGT. V shed 7 bases and J shed 0 bases, with 10 bases lying between them. This CDR3 is CASTPASSYEQYV. The CDR3 DNA sequence: TGTGCCAGCACCCCCGCCTCCTCCTACGAGCAGTACGTC.

The chain uses TRBV19 and TRBJ2-2, with D unresolved. Germline V gene lookup returns CDR1 LNHDA and CDR2 SQIVND (reference sequence). This CDR3 has 14 amino acids. The V gene lost 7 bases and the J gene lost 0 bases, with 9 bases spanning the gap. CDR3: CASMARSNTGELFF. CDR3 in DNA: TGTGCCAGTATGGCCCGATCGAACACCGGGGAGCTGTTTTTT.

This clonotype has more than one count but fewer than ten. The chain combines TRBV12-3 or TRBV12-4 with TRBJ1-6; TRBD1 matches at 7 bases. CDR3 length equals 14 residues. Trimming took 3 bases from V and 5 from J; bases not matched to a gene: 1. CDR3 DNA: TGTGCCAGCAGTTTGACAGGGAATAATTCACCCCTCCACTTT. Protein product: CASSLTGNNSPLHF.

This clonotype was detected only a few times. The V call is TRBV27, the J call TRBJ2-7, with 11 bases aligning to TRBD1. CDR1 and CDR2 (germline): MNHEY, SMNVEV (reference sequence). V lost 5 bases and J lost 3; bases outside the gene matches: 6. This CDR3 is 15 amino acids long. CDR3 in amino acids: CASSISGTGGYEQYV. CDR3 nucleotide sequence: TGTGCCAGCAGTATCTCCGGGACAGGGGGCTACGAGCAGTACGTC.

J is TRBJ2-5 and V is TRBV19, with 9 bases lining up with TRBD1. This CDR3 has 16 amino acids. Germline trimming cut 4 bases from V and 0 bases from J; bases unmatched to any gene: 6. Germline values: CDR1 LNHDA, CDR2 SQIVND (reference sequence). CDR3 DNA sequence: TGTGCCAGTAGTACCTGGACAGGGGCCAACCAAGAGACCCAGTACTTC. The encoded protein is CASSTWTGANQETQYF.

The V and J genes are TRBV6-2 or TRBV6-3 and TRBJ2-1; TRBD1 aligns across 7 bases. This CDR3 is 16 amino acids long. Losses at the gene ends were 4 bases for V and 3 bases for J; bases not matched to a gene: 9. The germline gives CDR1 MNHEY, CDR2 SVGEGT. For the CDR3, the DNA is TGTGCCAGCAGTTTTGGATCGACAGGGATCTACAATGAGCAGTTCTTC. It is translated as CASSFGSTGIYNEQFF.

This clonotype was detected a few times. The chain combines TRBV12-3 or TRBV12-4 with TRBJ1-2; D remains ambiguous. The CDR3 sequence is 10 residues long. Trimming took off 9 bases at V and 8 bases at J, with 10 bases between the two ends. CDR3 sequence (DNA): TGTGCCAGTTTTCGCGGGGGCTACACCTTC. Its translation is CASFRGGYTF.

This clonotype has just a few counts. The V and J genes are TRBV11-2 and TRBJ1-1, with D hard to call. The CDR3 totals 14 residues. Trimming cost V 5 bases and J 0 bases, with 10 bases left between them. Per the germline V gene, CDR1 is SGHAT and CDR2 is FQNNGV. As DNA, the CDR3 is TGTGCCAGCAGCCTTTTACAAATGAACACTGAAGCTTTCTTT. As protein: CASSLLQMNTEAFF.